These 7 T cell receptor beta chains share one sample of origin, sequenced in a study of cytomegalovirus exposure and HLA in healthy donors. Amplification used 60 Vbeta primers and 13 Jbeta primers. Sequenced by immunoSEQ multiplex PCR; TCRdb stores in-frame clones only, minus some. The top ten clones hold around 5.2% of a sample with 100,000 or so clones, around 85% of them seen once. Sequencing used PBMCs. These receptor sequences come from a man between 40 and 49 years old in good health and CMV-seropositive.

This clone was observed a handful of times. The rearrangement joins TRBV27 to TRBJ1-1; 7 bases are a match to TRBD1. The CDR3 extends over 15 amino acids. The germline gives CDR1 MNHEY, CDR2 SMNVEV (reference sequence). V was pared by 5 bases and J by 5 bases, with 11 bases of the junction left unmatched. CDR3 DNA: TGTGCCAGCAGTCCGAGACAGGGTACGGAAACTGAAGCTTTCTTT. Translated: CASSPRQGTETEAFF.

The chain combines TRBV29-1 with TRBJ2-1; 9 bases agree with TRBD1. The CDR3 covers 12 residues. Germline CDR1 and CDR2: SQVTM and ANQGSEA. V shed 3 bases and J 9 bases; nucleotides not matched to a gene: 3. CDR3 region: CSVDRQGGEQFF. In DNA form, the CDR3 reads TGCAGCGTTGATCGACAGGGGGGTGAGCAGTTCTTC.

The J gene is TRBJ1-2, the V gene TRBV11-3, with a tentative D call TRBD1 (5 bases). Germline V lookup: CDR1 SGHNT, CDR2 YENEEA. Trimming stripped 6 bases from V and 2 bases from J, with 10 bases between. The CDR3 contains 13 residues. CDR3 amino acids: CASSHDRNYGYTF. CDR3 DNA sequence: TGTGCCAGCAGTCACGACAGAAACTATGGCTACACCTTC.

The chain uses TRBV7-9 and TRBJ1-3; 7 positions match TRBD1. The CDR3 covers 17 residues. Unmatched junction bases numbered 11, after V lost 4 bases and J lost 2 bases. Germline values: CDR1 SEHNR, CDR2 FQNEAQ (reference sequence). The CDR3 loop reads CASSSPLTGQPGNTIYF. CDR3 DNA sequence: TGTGCCAGCAGCTCCCCTTTGACAGGGCAGCCTGGAAACACCATATATTTT.

In this sample, this clone turned up once. The CDR3 is CASSRRASVTTDTQYF. In nucleotides, the CDR3 is TGTGCCAGCTCCAGACGGGCTAGCGTGACCACAGATACGCAGTATTTT. The chain is built from TRBV2 and TRBJ2-3; the D gene is possibly TRBD2 (6 bases). This CDR3 has 16 residues. CDR1 is SNHLY and CDR2 is FYNNEI in the germline V gene. Trimming left V 8 bases short and J 2 bases short, with 20 bases between.

The V call is TRBV11-2, the J call TRBJ2-1, with 8 bases that match TRBD1. Trimming took 2 bases from V and 4 from J; bases not matched to a gene: 7. Germline CDR1 and CDR2: SGHAT and FQNNGV. This CDR3 comprises 16 residues. Here the CDR3 DNA reads TGTGCCAGCAGCTTACACGGGACAGGACCTTACAATGAGCAGTTCTTC. As protein: CASSLHGTGPYNEQFF. The full variable domain, its missing parts supplied by reference TRBV11-2 and TRBJ2-1, is EAGVAQSPRYKIIEKRQSVAFWCNPISGHATLYWYQQILGQGPKLLIQFQNNGVVDDSQLPKDRFSAERLKGVDSTLKIQPAKLEDSAVYLCASSLHGTGPYNEQFFGPGTRLTVL.

The chain links TRBV30 to TRBJ2-1, with 13 bases identical to TRBD2. Germline V gene lookup returns CDR1 GTSNPN and CDR2 SVGIG (reference sequence). This CDR3 is 17 amino acids long. V shed 2 bases and J 4 bases; nucleotides not matched to a gene: 8. This chain's CDR3 is CAWSSGLAGAQYNEQFF. CDR3 nucleotide sequence: TGTGCCTGGAGTTCCGGACTAGCGGGGGCCCAATACAATGAGCAGTTCTTC.